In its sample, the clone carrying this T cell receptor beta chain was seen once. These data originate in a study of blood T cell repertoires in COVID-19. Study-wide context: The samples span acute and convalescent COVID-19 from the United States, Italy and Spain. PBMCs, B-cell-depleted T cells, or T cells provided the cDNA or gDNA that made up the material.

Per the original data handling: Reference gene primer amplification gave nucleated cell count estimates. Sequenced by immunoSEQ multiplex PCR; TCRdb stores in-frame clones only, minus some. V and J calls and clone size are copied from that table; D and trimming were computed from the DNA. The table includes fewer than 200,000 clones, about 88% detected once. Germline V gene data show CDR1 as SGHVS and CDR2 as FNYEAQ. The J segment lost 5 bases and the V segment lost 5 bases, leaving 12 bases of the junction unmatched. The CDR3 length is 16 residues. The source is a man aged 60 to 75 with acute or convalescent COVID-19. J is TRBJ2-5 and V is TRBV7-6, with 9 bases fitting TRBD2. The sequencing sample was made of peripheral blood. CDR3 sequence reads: CASSLRAGGLRETQYF. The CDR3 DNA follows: TGTGCCAGCAGCCTCCGTGCGGGGGGGCTGCGTGAGACCCAGTACTTC.